The 20 T cell receptor beta chains in this list originate from one sample, sequenced in a study of T cell responses to AZD1222 COVID-19 vaccine. Some clones are missing from TCRdb's copy, which holds only in-frame ones; the method was immunoSEQ multiplex PCR. The sample shows some 190,000 clones, around 90% of them seen only once. Sequences were derived from peripheral blood, sampled 28 days after the second AZD1222 dose. These TCRs come from an adult who received the AZD1222 COVID-19 vaccine.

The rearrangement links TRBV5-4 to TRBJ1-4; TRBD1 matches at 9 bases. CDR1 SGHNT and CDR2 YYREEE come from the germline V gene (reference sequence). Unmatched junction bases numbered 4, after V lost 0 bases and J lost 7 bases. CDR3 length equals 15 residues. The CDR3 DNA reads TGTGCCAGCAGCTTGGACAGGGGGCGCGGTGAAAAACTGTTTTTT. It codes for CASSLDRGRGEKLFF.

The chain employs TRBV30 and TRBJ1-1; tentative D call: TRBD1 (6 bases). Trimming shortened V by 2 bases and J by 0 bases, and 13 bases separated the two germline ends. Germline V gives CDR1 GTSNPN, CDR2 SVGIG (reference sequence). The length of the CDR3 is 15 residues. The CDR3 here is CAWSKAGAMNTEAFF. The DNA of the CDR3 is TGTGCCTGGAGTAAGGCAGGGGCCATGAACACTGAAGCTTTCTTT.

The chain recombines TRBV19 with TRBJ2-1; D is unresolved. CDR1 and CDR2 (germline): LNHDA, SQIVND (reference sequence). The CDR3 sequence is 14 residues long. Between the trimmed V and J ends, which lost 6 bases and 7 bases, there was a span of 16 bases. As DNA, the CDR3 is TGTGCCAGTAGCACAGACTTGGGTGGGAATGAGCAGTTCTTC. Its translation: CASSTDLGGNEQFF.

Only one count was recorded for this clone. Written as DNA, the CDR3 is TGTGCCAGCAGCCAAGGATACAATGAGCAGTTCTTC. Protein sequence: CASSQGYNEQFF. This chain joins TRBV14 and TRBJ2-1; no firm D call. CDR3 length: 12 amino acids. CDR1 and CDR2 from the germline V gene are SGHDN and FVKESK. Trimming removed 1 base from V and 4 bases from J, with 2 bases in between.

The gene calls are TRBV7-8 and TRBJ1-5, with unresolved D. The V end was cut by 1 base, the J end by 4 bases, with 8 bases between. This CDR3 contains 14 residues. Germline-derived CDR1 and CDR2 are SGHVS and FQNEAQ. DNA of the CDR3: TGTGCCAGCAGCTTAGTGGCGGCGAATCAGCCCCAGCATTTT. It is translated as CASSLVAANQPQHF.

The chain carries TRBV4-2 and TRBJ1-1, with 7 positions matching TRBD1. The CDR3 length is 16 residues. Unmatched junction bases numbered 9, after V lost 0 bases and J lost 5 bases. Looked up from germline, CDR1 is LGHNA and CDR2 is YNFKEQ. The CDR3 region is CASSQEGGTGPTEAFF. As DNA, the CDR3 is TGTGCCAGCAGCCAAGAAGGGGGCACAGGGCCGACTGAAGCTTTCTTT.

The chain joins TRBV6-6 to TRBJ2-7; D is unclear. Germline CDR1 and CDR2: MNHNY and SVGAGI (reference sequence). V lost 2 bases and J 3 bases, leaving 5 bases between the germline ends. This CDR3 comprises 12 residues. CDR3 sequence (DNA): TGTGCCAGCAGTTACGGCCACTACGAGCAGTACTTC. This encodes CASSYGHYEQYF.

This chain joins TRBV6-2 or TRBV6-3 and TRBJ1-5; 9 bases align to TRBD1. J gave up 1 base and V 5 bases, and 3 bases lay outside the gene matches. Per the germline V gene, CDR1 is MNHEY and CDR2 is SVGEGT. The CDR3 extends over 15 amino acids. The CDR3 sequence is CASSVDRGSNQPQHF. CDR3 in DNA: TGTGCCAGCAGTGTGGACAGGGGAAGCAATCAGCCCCAGCATTTT.

The CDR3 DNA is TGTGCCAGCAGCGCTGGTAGCAATCAGCCCCAGCATTTT. Amino acid sequence: CASSAGSNQPQHF. The chain employs TRBV7-3 and TRBJ1-5; the D is unclear. The ends were cut back, 5 bases at V and 0 bases at J, with 5 bases in the middle. Per the germline V gene, CDR1 is SGHTA and CDR2 is FQGTGA. The CDR3 is 13 residues long.

V and J are TRBV13 and TRBJ2-1; D not resolved. This CDR3 is built from 15 residues. CDR1 and CDR2 (germline): PRHDT, FYEKMQ (reference sequence). Trimming cost V 5 bases and J 7 bases, with 18 bases left between them. The CDR3 DNA reads TGTGCCAGCAGCGCCGGAACAAGGTCGAGGAATGAGCAGTTCTTC. Amino acids: CASSAGTRSRNEQFF.

This rearrangement joins TRBV19 to TRBJ2-1; D perhaps matches TRBD2 (6 bases). The germline V gene has CDR1 LNHDA and CDR2 SQIVND (reference sequence). CDR3 length equals 17 residues. Trimming took off 5 bases at V and 1 base at J, with 18 bases between the two ends. The CDR3 loop is CASSGDRTSLSYNEQFF. The CDR3 region has the DNA TGTGCCAGTAGTGGGGACCGAACTAGCCTATCCTACAATGAGCAGTTCTTC.

This clone was detected only a few times. The rearrangement uses TRBV12-3 or TRBV12-4 and TRBJ2-5; D perhaps matches TRBD2 (5 bases). CDR3 length equals 11 residues. Trimming cost V 5 bases and J 4 bases, with 5 bases left between them. CDR3 loop: CASSSGETQYF. The CDR3 bases are TGTGCCAGCAGTAGCGGAGAGACCCAGTACTTC.

The chain uses TRBV29-1 and TRBJ1-1; 7 positions agree with TRBD1. Germline V lookup: CDR1 SQVTM, CDR2 ANQGSEA. Trimming cost V 5 bases and J 5 bases; bases outside gene matches: 11. The CDR3 loop spans 14 amino acids. As DNA, the CDR3 is TGCAGCGTTCCCCTACAGGGGTGGTCAACTGAAGCTTTCTTT. It is translated as CSVPLQGWSTEAFF.

The chain combines TRBV3-1 (or the pseudogene TRBV3-2) with TRBJ2-3; a possible D gene is TRBD2 (6 bases). The CDR3 sequence is 13 residues long. From germline, CDR1 is LGHDT and CDR2 YNNKEL (reference sequence). Trimming pared 1 base from V and 6 bases from J, leaving 8 bases between. The CDR3 sequence: CASSQARGDTQYF. CDR3 sequence (DNA): TGTGCCAGCAGCCAAGCCCGGGGGGATACGCAGTATTTT.

The chain couples TRBV5-6 to TRBJ1-1; TRBD1 matches 7 bases. Looked up from germline, CDR1 is SGHDT and CDR2 is YYEEEE. The V gene end was trimmed by 4 bases and the J gene end by 5 bases; junction bases not matched to a gene: 14. This CDR3 is 16 amino acids long. The CDR3 is CASSPPGQRAGTEAFF. The DNA of the CDR3 is TGTGCCAGCAGCCCGCCGGGACAGCGGGCAGGGACTGAAGCTTTCTTT.

This chain connects TRBV30 to TRBJ2-7; the D is unclear. Trimming stripped 0 bases from V and 3 bases from J, with 9 bases between. The CDR3 loop spans 13 amino acids. In germline, CDR1 is GTSNPN, CDR2 SVGIG (reference sequence). CDR3 nucleotide sequence: TGTGCCTGGAGTGTGGCTGTTATCTACGAGCAGTACTTC. It yields the protein CAWSVAVIYEQYF.

This clone was counted once. This chain uses TRBV6-5 with TRBJ1-1, with D tentatively TRBD1 (5 bases). Germline lookup yields CDR1 MNHEY and CDR2 SVGAGI. V was cut by 8 bases and J by 3 bases, with 10 bases left in between. The CDR3 runs 12 residues. The CDR3 reads CASALGDTEAFF. In DNA, the CDR3 is TGTGCCAGCGCTCTGGGGGACACTGAAGCTTTCTTT.

J is TRBJ1-5 and V is TRBV5-4; 8 nucleotides align to TRBD1. This CDR3 contains 16 residues. The germline V gene encodes CDR1 SGHNT and CDR2 YYREEE (reference sequence). After removal of 1 base from V and 3 bases from J, the junction contained 6 bases not matched to a gene. CDR3 loop: CASSLYGTGLNQPQHF. In DNA form, the CDR3 reads TGTGCCAGCAGCTTGTATGGGACAGGCCTCAATCAGCCCCAGCATTTT.

The CDR3 DNA follows: TGTGCCAGCAGCGCACAGCACGTATGGCGTGATACTGGAAACACCATATATTTT. As protein: CASSAQHVWRDTGNTIYF. The genes are TRBV7-9 and TRBJ1-3; D is ambiguous. V was cut by 5 bases and J by 2 bases, with 22 bases left in between. CDR1 is SEHNR, CDR2 FQNEAQ, per germline (reference sequence). This CDR3 has 18 amino acids.

V usage is TRBV5-1 and J usage is TRBJ2-1; 7 bases match TRBD2. J lost 4 bases, V lost 1 base, and 8 bases had no gene match. The CDR3 has 16 residues. In germline, CDR1 is SGHRS, CDR2 YFSETQ. CDR3 sequence (DNA): TGCGCCAGCAGCTTGCTCGGTAGCGGGTCTTACAATGAGCAGTTCTTC. This translates into CASSLLGSGSYNEQFF.